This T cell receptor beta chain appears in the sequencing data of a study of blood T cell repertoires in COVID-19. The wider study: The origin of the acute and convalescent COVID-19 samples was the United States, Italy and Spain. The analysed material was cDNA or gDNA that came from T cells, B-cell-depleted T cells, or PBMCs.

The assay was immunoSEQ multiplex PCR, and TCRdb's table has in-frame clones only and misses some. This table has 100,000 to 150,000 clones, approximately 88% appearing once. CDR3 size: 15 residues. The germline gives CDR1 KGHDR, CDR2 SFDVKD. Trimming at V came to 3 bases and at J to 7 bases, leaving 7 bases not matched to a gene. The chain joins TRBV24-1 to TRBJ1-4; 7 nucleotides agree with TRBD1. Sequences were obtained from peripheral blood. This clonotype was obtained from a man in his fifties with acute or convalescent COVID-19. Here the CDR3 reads CATSDPGTEGEKLFF. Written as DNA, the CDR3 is TGTGCCACCAGTGATCCCGGGACAGAGGGTGAAAAACTGTTTTTT.